The 25 T cell receptor beta chains given below trace back to one sample, sequenced in a study of blood T cell repertoires in COVID-19. Sequenced by immunoSEQ multiplex PCR; TCRdb stores in-frame clones only, minus some. The table includes about 45,000 clones, 80% to 90% detected once. The sequencing sample was made of peripheral blood. Receptor source: a human donor in a cohort sampled during active COVID-19.

V usage is TRBV9 and J usage is TRBJ2-3, with 8 bases identical to TRBD2. J gave up 6 bases and V 2 bases, and 8 bases lay outside the gene matches. This CDR3 is 15 amino acids long. From germline, CDR1 is SGDLS and CDR2 YYNGEE. The CDR3 loop reads CASSVAGTRVDTQYF. The CDR3 nucleotides read TGTGCCAGCAGCGTCGCCGGGACTAGAGTGGATACGCAGTATTTT. The complete variable domain, with remaining parts taken from reference TRBV9 and TRBJ2-3, reads DSGVTQTPKHLITATGQRVTLRCSPRSGDLSVYWYQQSLDQGLQFLIQYYNGEERAKGNILERFSAQQFPDLHSELNLSSLELGDSALYFCASSVAGTRVDTQYFGPGTRLTVL.

The chain has TRBV12-3 or TRBV12-4 and TRBJ2-3; D is possibly TRBD2 (5 bases). There are 13 residues in the CDR3. The V and J ends lost 2 bases and 5 bases respectively, with 8 bases between them. CDR3 residues: CASSLTRGDTQYF. DNA of the CDR3: TGTGCCAGCAGTTTAACCCGGGGAGATACGCAGTATTTT.

The rearrangement joins TRBV20-1 to TRBJ2-7; D not resolved. Germline assignment: CDR1 DFQATT and CDR2 SNEGSKA (reference sequence). CDR3 length: 11 residues. Trimming shortened V by 6 bases and J by 5 bases, and 11 bases separated the two germline ends. The CDR3 DNA sequence: TGCAGTGCAGGCAGGAAGAACGAGCAGTACTTC. It yields the protein CSAGRKNEQYF.

The chain carries TRBV28 and TRBJ1-5; D remains ambiguous. Trimming stripped 3 bases from V and 5 bases from J, with 5 bases between. Germline V gene lookup returns CDR1 MDHEN and CDR2 SYDVKM. This CDR3 contains 12 residues. The CDR3 DNA reads as TGTGCCAGCAGTTTCCCTGATCAGCCCCAGCATTTT. It codes for CASSFPDQPQHF. Filled out from reference TRBV28 and TRBJ1-5, the complete variable domain reads DVKVTQSSRYLVKRTGEKVFLECVQDMDHENMFWYRQDPGLGLRLIYFSYDVKMKEKGDIPEGYSVSREKKERFSLILESASTNQTSMYLCASSFPDQPQHFGDGTRLSIL.

This chain connects TRBV7-2 to TRBJ2-6; TRBD1 matches 7 bases. This CDR3 contains 17 residues. The junction had 7 bases not matched to a gene; V was cut back by 1 base and J by 4 bases. Germline V gene lookup returns CDR1 SGHTA and CDR2 FQGNSA. The CDR3 region is CASSLGQGSPGANVLTF. The CDR3 DNA is TGTGCCAGCAGCTTAGGACAGGGATCTCCCGGGGCCAACGTCCTGACTTTC.

The rearrangement links TRBV7-2 to TRBJ2-1; 11 positions match TRBD1. Germline V gene data show CDR1 as SGHTA and CDR2 as FQGNSA. The CDR3 is 14 residues long. Trimming took 3 bases from V and 6 from J; bases not matched to a gene: 1. The CDR3 sequence is CASSFGTGGNEQFF. In nucleotides, the CDR3 is TGTGCCAGCAGCTTCGGGACAGGGGGCAATGAGCAGTTCTTC.

This clone showed up just a few times. This chain uses TRBV5-1 with TRBJ1-6; tentatively, D is TRBD1 (5 bases). V gave up 0 bases and J gave up 8 bases, with 12 bases separating them. The CDR3 covers 15 residues. Germline CDR1 and CDR2: SGHRS and YFSETQ. CDR3 DNA sequence: TGCGCCAGCAGCTTGGGCGCAGGGAAGGATTCACCCCTCCACTTT. Protein sequence: CASSLGAGKDSPLHF.

The chain carries TRBV7-2 and TRBJ2-7; 7 nucleotides align to TRBD1. V was clipped by 5 bases and J by 3 bases; unmatched bases: 13. The CDR3 covers 16 residues. The germline V gene encodes CDR1 SGHTA and CDR2 FQGNSA. The CDR3 bases are TGTGCCAGCAGCCCCCGCTCGGGACAGTCGATCTACGAGCAGTACTTC. This gives the protein CASSPRSGQSIYEQYF.

This clone was counted a single time. The V gene is TRBV9, the J gene TRBJ1-1, with D perhaps matching TRBD1 (6 bases). Germline V gene sequence: CDR1 SGDLS, CDR2 YYNGEE. The CDR3 covers 14 residues. The V end lost 1 base, the J end lost 3 bases, and 10 bases lay between the germline ends. CDR3 sequence (DNA): TGTGCCAGCAGCGTAACAGGGATGGACACTGAAGCTTTCTTT. Encoded protein: CASSVTGMDTEAFF. Looking up the rest from reference TRBV9 and TRBJ1-1 gives the full variable domain: DSGVTQTPKHLITATGQRVTLRCSPRSGDLSVYWYQQSLDQGLQFLIQYYNGEERAKGNILERFSAQQFPDLHSELNLSSLELGDSALYFCASSVTGMDTEAFFGQGTRLTVV.

V usage is TRBV5-6 and J usage is TRBJ2-7, with a weak D call TRBD1 (5 bases). Between the trimmed V and J ends, which lost 6 bases and 2 bases, there was a span of 15 bases. CDR3 size: 14 residues. Germline values: CDR1 SGHDT, CDR2 YYEEEE. CDR3 region: CASNYRTHTYEQYF. The CDR3, as DNA: TGTGCCAGCAACTACAGGACGCATACCTACGAGCAGTACTTC.

The gene calls are TRBV5-6 and TRBJ2-5, with D perhaps TRBD2 (5 bases). The CDR3 consists of 13 residues. V was cut by 2 bases and J by 7 bases, with 12 bases left in between. Germline CDR1 reads SGHDT; CDR2 reads YYEEEE. The CDR3 protein is CASSLELEGTQYF. CDR3 in DNA: TGTGCCAGCAGCTTAGAACTAGAGGGGACCCAGTACTTC.

The genes are TRBV9 and TRBJ2-5; 8 positions match TRBD1. V lost 4 bases to trimming and J lost 0 bases; unmatched junction nucleotides: 8. Germline CDR1 reads SGDLS; CDR2 reads YYNGEE. The CDR3 has 16 residues. The CDR3 DNA is TGTGCCAGCAGCCCCACCCGACAGGGGTACCAAGAGACCCAGTACTTC. As protein: CASSPTRQGYQETQYF. Complete variable domain (other parts from reference TRBV9 and TRBJ2-5): DSGVTQTPKHLITATGQRVTLRCSPRSGDLSVYWYQQSLDQGLQFLIQYYNGEERAKGNILERFSAQQFPDLHSELNLSSLELGDSALYFCASSPTRQGYQETQYFGPGTRLLVL.

The chain carries TRBV5-5 and TRBJ1-2, with 9 positions matching TRBD1. The CDR3 has 14 residues. From germline, CDR1 is SGHKS and CDR2 YYEKEE (reference sequence). V shed 2 bases, J shed 9 bases, and the junction held 8 bases outside the gene matches. CDR3 sequence reads: CASSFGTGTRSYTF. CDR3 sequence (DNA): TGTGCCAGCAGCTTTGGGACAGGGACGAGGAGCTACACCTTC.

V usage is TRBV15 and J usage is TRBJ2-7; D not certain. CDR1 is LNHNV, CDR2 YYDKDF, per germline (reference sequence). This CDR3 comprises 13 residues. Deletions cut 3 bases from V and 2 bases from J, with 8 bases between. DNA for the CDR3: TGTGCCACCAGCAGGAACAGAGCCTACGAGCAGTACTTC. It specifies CATSRNRAYEQYF.

The genes are TRBV12-3 or TRBV12-4 and TRBJ1-2; D gene ambiguous. The CDR3 length is 11 residues. Trimming pared 6 bases from V and 2 bases from J, leaving 4 bases between. The CDR3 loop reads CASSLNYGYTF. CDR3 nucleotides: TGTGCCAGCAGCCTGAACTATGGCTACACCTTC.

The V gene is TRBV6-5, the J gene TRBJ2-2; no clear D. Looked up from germline, CDR1 is MNHEY and CDR2 is SVGAGI. V lost 6 bases, J lost 4 bases, and 6 bases lay in between. The CDR3 runs 12 residues. DNA for the CDR3: TGTGCCAGCAGGGCGGTCACCGGGGAGCTGTTTTTT. It translates to CASRAVTGELFF.

V usage is TRBV4-1 and J usage is TRBJ2-3, with D maybe TRBD2 (6 bases). This CDR3 has 17 amino acids. Trimming shortened V by 0 bases and J by 2 bases, and 15 bases separated the two germline ends. Per the germline V gene, CDR1 is MGHRA and CDR2 is YSYEKL. The CDR3 is CASSQDGDGGVTDTQYF. The CDR3 nucleotides are TGCGCCAGCAGCCAAGATGGGGACGGGGGAGTCACAGATACGCAGTATTTT.

The chain recombines TRBV29-1 with TRBJ2-1, with 9 positions matching TRBD1. The CDR3 is made up of 11 amino acids. Germline-derived CDR1 and CDR2 are SQVTM and ANQGSEA. Trimming took 8 bases from V and 7 from J; bases not matched to a gene: 3. The CDR3 sequence: CSFDRGNEQFF. For the CDR3, the DNA is TGCAGCTTCGACAGGGGGAATGAGCAGTTCTTC.

A single count supports this clone. The CDR3 bases are TGTGCCAGCAGTTACCGGGACAGGGGGGTCTATGAGCAGTTCTTC. It specifies CASSYRDRGVYEQFF. The chain recombines TRBV6-5 with TRBJ2-1, with 11 nucleotides matching TRBD1. V was pared by 2 bases and J by 8 bases, with 5 bases of the junction left unmatched. The CDR3 spans 15 residues. Germline CDR1 is MNHEY and CDR2 is SVGAGI.

V usage is TRBV5-1 and J usage is TRBJ1-1; 8 positions agree with TRBD1. V was clipped by 2 bases and J by 3 bases; unmatched bases: 9. Germline V lookup: CDR1 SGHRS, CDR2 YFSETQ. The CDR3 has 16 residues. CDR3 in amino acids: CASSLPQGEWYTEAFF. In DNA form, the CDR3 reads TGCGCCAGCAGCTTACCACAGGGGGAATGGTACACTGAAGCTTTCTTT.

Ten or more counts support this clone. The chain carries TRBV5-1 and TRBJ2-7, with TRBD2 as a possible D gene (5 bases). Germline CDR1 and CDR2: SGHRS and YFSETQ. This CDR3 comprises 12 residues. Trimming took off 5 bases at V and 2 bases at J, with 8 bases between the two ends. CDR3: CASRMEAYEQYF. In DNA form, the CDR3 reads TGCGCCAGCAGGATGGAGGCCTACGAGCAGTACTTC.

This chain connects TRBV5-4 to TRBJ2-5; D remains ambiguous. There are 13 residues in the CDR3. Looked up from germline, CDR1 is SGHNT and CDR2 is YYREEE (reference sequence). V gave up 4 bases and J gave up 2 bases, with 9 bases separating them. The CDR3 bases are TGTGCCAGCAGCCTGACTGAGCAAGAGACCCAGTACTTC. This codes for CASSLTEQETQYF.

The chain uses TRBV27 and TRBJ1-1; 7 bases match TRBD1. After removal of 6 bases from V and 4 bases from J, the junction contained 8 bases not matched to a gene. In germline, CDR1 is MNHEY, CDR2 SMNVEV (reference sequence). CDR3 length equals 14 residues. Here the CDR3 DNA reads TGTGCCAGCAGGCCCAGTCAGGGGGGCACTGAAGCTTTCTTT. Translated, it gives CASRPSQGGTEAFF.

V and J are TRBV29-1 and TRBJ2-3, with TRBD2 identical over 13 bases. Trimming took 4 bases from V and 5 from J; bases not matched to a gene: 9. The CDR3 totals 16 residues. The germline gives CDR1 SQVTM, CDR2 ANQGSEA. CDR3 in amino acids: CSVVGTSGERGDTQYF. The CDR3 bases are TGCAGCGTTGTTGGGACTAGCGGGGAGCGGGGAGATACGCAGTATTTT.

This clone was counted once. The chain links TRBV5-4 to TRBJ1-2; D not resolved. CDR3 size: 17 residues. CDR1 is SGHNT and CDR2 is YYREEE in the germline V gene (reference sequence). Trimming left V 0 bases short and J 6 bases short, with 21 bases between. The CDR3 DNA is TGTGCCAGCAGCTTGGATCCGGGAAGGTATGAGATCAATGGCTACACCTTC. Translation: CASSLDPGRYEINGYTF.